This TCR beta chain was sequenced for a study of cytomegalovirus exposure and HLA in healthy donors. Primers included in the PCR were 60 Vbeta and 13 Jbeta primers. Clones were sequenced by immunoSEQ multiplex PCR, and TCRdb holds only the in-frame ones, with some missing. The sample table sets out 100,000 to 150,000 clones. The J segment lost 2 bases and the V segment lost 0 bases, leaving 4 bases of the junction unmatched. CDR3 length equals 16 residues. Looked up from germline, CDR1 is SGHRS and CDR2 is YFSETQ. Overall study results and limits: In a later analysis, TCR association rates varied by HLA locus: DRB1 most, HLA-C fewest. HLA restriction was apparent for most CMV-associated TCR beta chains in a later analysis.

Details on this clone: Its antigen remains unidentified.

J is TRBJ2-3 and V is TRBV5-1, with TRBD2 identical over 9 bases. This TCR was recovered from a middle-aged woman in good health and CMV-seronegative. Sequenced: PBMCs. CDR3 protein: CASSLGAGGYTDTQYF. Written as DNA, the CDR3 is TGCGCCAGCAGCTTGGGAGCGGGGGGATACACAGATACGCAGTATTTT.